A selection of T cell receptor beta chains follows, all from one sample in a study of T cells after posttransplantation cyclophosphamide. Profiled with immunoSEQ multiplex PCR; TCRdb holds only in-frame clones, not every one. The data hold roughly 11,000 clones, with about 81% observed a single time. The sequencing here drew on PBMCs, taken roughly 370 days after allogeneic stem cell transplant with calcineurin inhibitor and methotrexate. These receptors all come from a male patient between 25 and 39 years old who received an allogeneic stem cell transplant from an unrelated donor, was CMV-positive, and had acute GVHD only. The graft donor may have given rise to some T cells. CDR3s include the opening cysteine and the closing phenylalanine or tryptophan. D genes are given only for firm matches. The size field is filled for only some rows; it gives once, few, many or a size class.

CDR3nt: TGTGCCAGCAGTTCCTCGGACAGGGGCTGGGAAAAACTGTTTTTT
CDR3aa: CASSSSDRGWEKLFF
abundance: .
d_gene: TRBD1
j_gene: TRBJ1-4
v_gene: TRBV6-5

CDR3nt: TGTGCCAGCAGCTGGAGCTCCTACGAGCAGTACTTC
CDR3aa: CASSWSSYEQYF
abundance: .
d_gene: .
j_gene: TRBJ2-7
v_gene: TRBV5-6

CDR3nt: TGTGCCAGCAGGATACCAACGGGGGGCGACTATGGCTACACCTTC
CDR3aa: CASRIPTGGDYGYTF
abundance: .
d_gene: .
j_gene: TRBJ1-2
v_gene: TRBV6-5

CDR3nt: TGCGCCAGCAGCTTGGGACAGGGTCTTGAGCAGTACTTC
CDR3aa: CASSLGQGLEQYF
abundance: .
d_gene: TRBD1
j_gene: TRBJ2-7
v_gene: TRBV5-1

CDR3nt: TGTGCCAGCAGCCCCTGGGGGGGCTGGGGCACTGAAGCTTTCTTT
CDR3aa: CASSPWGGWGTEAFF
abundance: .
d_gene: .
j_gene: TRBJ1-1
v_gene: TRBV5-6

CDR3nt: TGTGCCAGCAGCCGCTACGGGGGCTCCTACGAGCAGTACTTC
CDR3aa: CASSRYGGSYEQYF
abundance: .
d_gene: .
j_gene: TRBJ2-7
v_gene: TRBV7-6

CDR3nt: TGCGCCAGCAGCCCCAGGGCTTTGCGGCAGCCCCAGCATTTT
CDR3aa: CASSPRALRQPQHF
abundance: .
d_gene: .
j_gene: TRBJ1-5
v_gene: TRBV4-1

CDR3nt: TGCGCCAGCAGCTTGGCCGGGGGCCAAGAGACCCAGTACTTC
CDR3aa: CASSLAGGQETQYF
abundance: .
d_gene: .
j_gene: TRBJ2-5
v_gene: TRBV5-1

CDR3nt: TGTGCCAGCAGTTTGCGGCCTAAGCAAGGCTACACCTTC
CDR3aa: CASSLRPKQGYTF
abundance: .
d_gene: .
j_gene: TRBJ1-2
v_gene: TRBV28

CDR3nt: TGCGCCAGCAGCCCAATGGGACAGTCCTCCTACAATGAGCAGTTCTTC
CDR3aa: CASSPMGQSSYNEQFF
abundance: .
d_gene: TRBD1
j_gene: TRBJ2-1
v_gene: TRBV5-1

CDR3nt: TGTGCCAGCAGGTACTCGACAGGGGGGAAGGTGGAGCAGTACTTC
CDR3aa: CASRYSTGGKVEQYF
abundance: .
d_gene: TRBD1
j_gene: TRBJ2-7
v_gene: TRBV6-5

CDR3nt: TGTGCCACCAGACTAGAATGGGTGTCGGGGGAGACCCAGTACTTC
CDR3aa: CATRLEWVSGETQYF
abundance: .
d_gene: .
j_gene: TRBJ2-5
v_gene: TRBV6-5

CDR3nt: TGTGCCAGCAGACCACAGGGGTTAGGCTACACCTTC
CDR3aa: CASRPQGLGYTF
abundance: large
d_gene: TRBD1
j_gene: TRBJ1-2
v_gene: TRBV27

CDR3nt: TGTGCCACCAGCATAGACAGGGGGTCAGCTGGAAACACCATATATTTT
CDR3aa: CATSIDRGSAGNTIYF
abundance: .
d_gene: TRBD1
j_gene: TRBJ1-3
v_gene: TRBV15

CDR3nt: TGTGCCAGCCCTTTAGTTGGTTGGACTGAAGCTTTCTTT
CDR3aa: CASPLVGWTEAFF
abundance: .
d_gene: .
j_gene: TRBJ1-1
v_gene: TRBV27

CDR3nt: TGTGCCAGCAGCTTAATGGGGACAGCGAACACTGAAGCTTTCTTT
CDR3aa: CASSLMGTANTEAFF
abundance: few
d_gene: TRBD1
j_gene: TRBJ1-1
v_gene: TRBV7-3

CDR3nt: TGTGCCAGCAGCTCAGGTTGGTGGAGGCCTGGGTCCTACGAGCAGTACTTC
CDR3aa: CASSSGWWRPGSYEQYF
abundance: .
d_gene: .
j_gene: TRBJ2-7
v_gene: TRBV5-6

CDR3nt: TGTGCCAGCAGCCAATTAGCGGGAGGACTATACAATGAGCAGTTCTTC
CDR3aa: CASSQLAGGLYNEQFF
abundance: few
d_gene: TRBD2
j_gene: TRBJ2-1
v_gene: TRBV9

CDR3nt: TGTGCCAGCAGTTTAGGAGGGGCACGAGGCTACACCTTC
CDR3aa: CASSLGGARGYTF
abundance: .
d_gene: .
j_gene: TRBJ1-2
v_gene: TRBV6-6

CDR3nt: TGCGCCAGCAGCCAAGTTTCATCCTACGAGCAGTACTTC
CDR3aa: CASSQVSSYEQYF
abundance: .
d_gene: .
j_gene: TRBJ2-7
v_gene: TRBV4-1

CDR3nt: TGTGCCAGCAGTTTACCGGGAATTAACGAGCAGTACTTC
CDR3aa: CASSLPGINEQYF
abundance: .
d_gene: .
j_gene: TRBJ2-7
v_gene: TRBV6-5

CDR3nt: TGCAGCGGGACTAGCGGGAGTGGAGGGGAGACCCAGTACTTC
CDR3aa: CSGTSGSGGETQYF
abundance: .
d_gene: TRBD2
j_gene: TRBJ2-5
v_gene: TRBV29-1

CDR3nt: TGTGCCAGCAGCTACCGGGACAGTGACGAGCAGTACTTC
CDR3aa: CASSYRDSDEQYF
abundance: .
d_gene: TRBD1
j_gene: TRBJ2-7
v_gene: TRBV5-4

CDR3nt: TGCGCCAGCAGCCAAGAACGTGACAGGCGGGAAAAACTGTTTTTT
CDR3aa: CASSQERDRREKLFF
abundance: .
d_gene: .
j_gene: TRBJ1-4
v_gene: TRBV4-1

CDR3nt: TGTGCCACCAGCAGCGGACGGGAAACTAATGAAAAACTGTTTTTT
CDR3aa: CATSSGRETNEKLFF
abundance: .
d_gene: .
j_gene: TRBJ1-4
v_gene: TRBV15

CDR3nt: TGTGCCAGTAGTACCGAACTAGCTGCTTCCTACGAGCAGTACTTC
CDR3aa: CASSTELAASYEQYF
abundance: once
d_gene: .
j_gene: TRBJ2-7
v_gene: TRBV19

CDR3nt: TGCGCCAGCAGCTTGATACCAGAGAACACTGAAGCTTTCTTT
CDR3aa: CASSLIPENTEAFF
abundance: .
d_gene: .
j_gene: TRBJ1-1
v_gene: TRBV5-1

CDR3nt: TGCGCCAGCAGCTTGTCAGGGGAGCAAGAGACCCAGTACTTC
CDR3aa: CASSLSGEQETQYF
abundance: .
d_gene: .
j_gene: TRBJ2-5
v_gene: TRBV5-1

CDR3nt: TGCGCCAGCAGCCAATACGGCCCGACTACGACAGGACGCACAGCAAACATTCAGTACTTC
CDR3aa: CASSQYGPTTTGRTANIQYF
abundance: .
d_gene: .
j_gene: TRBJ2-4
v_gene: TRBV4-1

CDR3nt: TGTGCCAGCTCACCACCTGGACTAGCGGGAGGCTACGAGCAGTACTTC
CDR3aa: CASSPPGLAGGYEQYF
abundance: .
d_gene: TRBD2
j_gene: TRBJ2-7
v_gene: TRBV18

CDR3nt: TGCGCCAGCAGCTTAGGACAGGAGAGCATGAACACTGAAGCTTTCTTT
CDR3aa: CASSLGQESMNTEAFF
abundance: .
d_gene: TRBD1
j_gene: TRBJ1-1
v_gene: TRBV5-1